In this sample, the clone carrying this T cell receptor (beta chain) turned up a few times. Its antigen is as yet unknown. Via MiXCR, TCRdb re-called the reads, giving one row per CDR3 protein. The table includes about 570,000 distinct CDR3 sequences, roughly 43% detected once. The sample comes from a study of T cell repertoires in cytomegalovirus infection. Findings of the study overall: Clonotype analysis showed dominance of the ex vivo response by HLA-C-restricted CMV-specific TCR beta clonotypes.

Germline CDR1 reads LGHDT; CDR2 reads YNNKEL (reference sequence). V dropped 4 bases and J dropped 6 bases, with 10 bases sitting between them. The CDR3 has 13 residues. The chain is built from TRBV3-1 and TRBJ2-1; D ambiguous. This specimen was cultured PBMCs, taken from culture after CMV antigen stimulation. This clonotype originated in a human donor in good health (CMV status not recorded). Some clones in this sample may be carry-over from other donors' samples. The CDR3 protein is CASSLSRSNEQFF. CDR3 DNA: TGTGCCAGCAGCCTGTCCCGGTCCAATGAGCAGTTCTTC.